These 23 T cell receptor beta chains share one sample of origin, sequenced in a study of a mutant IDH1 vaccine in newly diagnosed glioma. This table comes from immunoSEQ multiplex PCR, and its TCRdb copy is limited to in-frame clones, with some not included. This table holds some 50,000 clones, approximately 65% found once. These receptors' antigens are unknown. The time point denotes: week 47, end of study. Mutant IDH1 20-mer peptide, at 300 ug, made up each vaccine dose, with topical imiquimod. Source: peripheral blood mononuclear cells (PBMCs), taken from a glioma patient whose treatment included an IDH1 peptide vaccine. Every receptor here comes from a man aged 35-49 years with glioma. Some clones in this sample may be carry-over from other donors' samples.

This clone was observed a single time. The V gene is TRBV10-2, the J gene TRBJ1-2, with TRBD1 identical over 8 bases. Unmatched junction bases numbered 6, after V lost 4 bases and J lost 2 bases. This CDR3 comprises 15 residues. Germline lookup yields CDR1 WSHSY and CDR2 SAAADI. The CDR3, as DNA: TGCGCCAGCAGTGCCTTTCGGACAGGGAACTATGGCTACACCTTC. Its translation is CASSAFRTGNYGYTF.

The CDR3 loop reads CASSLGGTVYEQYF. The DNA for the CDR3 is TGCGCCAGCAGCCTCGGCGGGACAGTCTACGAGCAGTACTTC. The chain links TRBV10-1 to TRBJ2-7; possible D gene TRBD1, 7 bases. The CDR3 runs to 14 residues. Between the trimmed V and J ends, which lost 6 bases and 3 bases, there was a span of 15 bases. In germline, CDR1 is WNHNN, CDR2 SYGVQD (reference sequence).

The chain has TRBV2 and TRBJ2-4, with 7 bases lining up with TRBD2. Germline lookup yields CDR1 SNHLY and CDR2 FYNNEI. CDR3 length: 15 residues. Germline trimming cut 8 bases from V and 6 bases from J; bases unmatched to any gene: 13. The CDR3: CASRSLGEGINIQYF. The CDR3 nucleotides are TGTGCCAGCCGCTCCCTAGGGGAGGGAATAAACATTCAGTACTTC.

The CDR3 DNA reads TGTGCCAGCAGTTATTCATTCAGGGGGAAAAACATTCAGTACTTC. The encoded protein is CASSYSFRGKNIQYF. The J gene is TRBJ2-4, the V gene TRBV6-5; 7 positions agree with TRBD1. Unmatched junction bases numbered 6, after V lost 3 bases and J lost 4 bases. This CDR3 comprises 15 residues. From germline, CDR1 is MNHEY and CDR2 SVGAGI.

The CDR3, as DNA: TGTGCCAGCAGTGAGTCTGGGACGACGGGAAACACCATATATTTT. Translation: CASSESGTTGNTIYF. The chain recombines TRBV2 with TRBJ1-3, with a weak D call TRBD1 (5 bases). This CDR3 is 15 amino acids long. V dropped 3 bases and J dropped 4 bases, with 13 bases sitting between them. Germline V gene lookup returns CDR1 SNHLY and CDR2 FYNNEI.

Here the CDR3 reads CASNQGEGSSYNEQFF. As DNA, the CDR3 is TGCGCCAGCAACCAAGGGGAGGGGAGCTCCTACAATGAGCAGTTCTTC. The chain combines TRBV5-1 with TRBJ2-1, with 7 bases that match TRBD2. Losses at the gene ends were 6 bases for V and 0 bases for J; bases not matched to a gene: 9. Per germline, CDR1 SGHRS and CDR2 YFSETQ. This CDR3 contains 16 residues.

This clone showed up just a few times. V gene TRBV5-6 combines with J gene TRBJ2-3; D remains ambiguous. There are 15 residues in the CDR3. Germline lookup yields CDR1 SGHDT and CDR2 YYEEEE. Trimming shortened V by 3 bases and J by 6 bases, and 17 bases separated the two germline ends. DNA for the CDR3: TGTGCCAGCAGCTCCCGGATGGGGTGGTCGGATACGCAGTATTTT. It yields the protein CASSSRMGWSDTQYF. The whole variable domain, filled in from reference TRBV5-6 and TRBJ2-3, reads DAGVTQSPTHLIKTRGQQVTLRCSPKSGHDTVSWYQQALGQGPQFIFQYYEEEERQRGNFPDRFSGHQFPNYSSELNVNALLLGDSALYLCASSSRMGWSDTQYFGPGTRLTVL.

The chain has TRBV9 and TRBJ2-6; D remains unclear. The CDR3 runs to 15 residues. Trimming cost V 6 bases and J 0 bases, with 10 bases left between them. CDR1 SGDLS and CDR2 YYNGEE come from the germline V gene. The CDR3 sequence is CASTSSPSGANVLTF. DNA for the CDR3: TGTGCCAGCACCTCAAGCCCCTCTGGGGCCAACGTCCTGACTTTC.

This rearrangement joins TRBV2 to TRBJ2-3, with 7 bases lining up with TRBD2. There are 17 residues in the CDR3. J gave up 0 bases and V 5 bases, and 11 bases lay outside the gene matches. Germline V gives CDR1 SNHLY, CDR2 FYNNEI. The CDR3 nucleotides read TGTGCCAGCAGTCCCACGATCGGAGCGGGGAGCACAGATACGCAGTATTTT. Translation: CASSPTIGAGSTDTQYF. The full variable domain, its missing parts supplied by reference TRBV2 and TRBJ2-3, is EPEVTQTPSHQVTQMGQEVILRCVPISNHLYFYWYRQILGQKVEFLVSFYNNEISEKSEIFDDQFSVERPDGSNFTLKIRSTKLEDSAMYFCASSPTIGAGSTDTQYFGPGTRLTVL.

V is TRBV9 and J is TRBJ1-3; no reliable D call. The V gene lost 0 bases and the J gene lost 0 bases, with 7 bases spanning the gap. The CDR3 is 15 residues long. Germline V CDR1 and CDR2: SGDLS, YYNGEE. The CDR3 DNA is TGTGCCAGCAGCGTAGCGGGCTTCTCTGGAAACACCATATATTTT. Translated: CASSVAGFSGNTIYF.

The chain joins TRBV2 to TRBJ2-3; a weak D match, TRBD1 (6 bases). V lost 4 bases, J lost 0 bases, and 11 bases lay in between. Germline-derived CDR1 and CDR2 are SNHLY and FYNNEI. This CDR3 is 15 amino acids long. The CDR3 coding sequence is TGTGCCAGCAGTGGGGTGGGGGCCAGCACAGATACGCAGTATTTT. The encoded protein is CASSGVGASTDTQYF.

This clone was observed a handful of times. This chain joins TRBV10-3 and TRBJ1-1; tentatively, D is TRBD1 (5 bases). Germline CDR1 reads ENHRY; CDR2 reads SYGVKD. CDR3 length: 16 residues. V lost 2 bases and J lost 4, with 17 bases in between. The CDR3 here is CAISETPGRKVTEAFF. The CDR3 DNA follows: TGTGCCATCAGTGAGACGCCAGGGAGGAAGGTCACTGAAGCTTTCTTT.

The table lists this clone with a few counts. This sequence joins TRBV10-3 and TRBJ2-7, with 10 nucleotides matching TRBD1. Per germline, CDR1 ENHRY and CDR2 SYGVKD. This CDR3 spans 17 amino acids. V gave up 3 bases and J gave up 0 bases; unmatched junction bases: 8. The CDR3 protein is CAISEGGGTGVSYEQYF. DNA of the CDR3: TGTGCCATCAGTGAAGGGGGGGGGACAGGGGTCTCCTACGAGCAGTACTTC.

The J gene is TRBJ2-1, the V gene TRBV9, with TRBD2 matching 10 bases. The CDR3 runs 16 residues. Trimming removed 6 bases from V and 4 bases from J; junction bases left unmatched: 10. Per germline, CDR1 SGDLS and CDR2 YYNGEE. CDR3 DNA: TGTGCCAGCAACGACGTAGCGGGGGGAGGGTACAATGAGCAGTTCTTC. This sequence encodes CASNDVAGGGYNEQFF.

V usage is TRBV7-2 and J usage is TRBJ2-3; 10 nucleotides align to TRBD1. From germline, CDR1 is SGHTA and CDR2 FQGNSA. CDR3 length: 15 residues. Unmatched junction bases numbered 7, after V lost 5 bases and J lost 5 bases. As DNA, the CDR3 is TGTGCCAGCAGCCCCGGGACAGGGGTGGTAGATACGCAGTATTTT. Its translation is CASSPGTGVVDTQYF. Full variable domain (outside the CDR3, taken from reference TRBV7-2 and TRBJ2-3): GAGVSQSPSNKVTEKGKDVELRCDPISGHTALYWYRQSLGQGLEFLIYFQGNSAPDKSGLPSDRFSAERTGGSVSTLTIQRTQQEDSAVYLCASSPGTGVVDTQYFGPGTRLTVL.

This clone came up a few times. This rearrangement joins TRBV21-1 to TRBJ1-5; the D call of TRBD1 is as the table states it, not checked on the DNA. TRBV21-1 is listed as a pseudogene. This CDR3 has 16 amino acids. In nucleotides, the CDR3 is TGTGCCAGCAGCAAAGACTGGGACAGGGGTCATCAGCCCCAGCATTTT. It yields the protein CASSKDWDRGHQPQHF.

In DNA, the CDR3 is TGTGCCAGCAGTGACGCAGGGGGCGGGGGTGGAAACACCATATATTTT. This codes for CASSDAGGGGGNTIYF. The chain couples TRBV6-4 to TRBJ1-3; 8 positions agree with TRBD1. J lost 3 bases, V lost 2 bases, and 6 bases had no gene match. Looked up from germline, CDR1 is MRHNA and CDR2 is SNTAGT. The CDR3 is made up of 16 amino acids.

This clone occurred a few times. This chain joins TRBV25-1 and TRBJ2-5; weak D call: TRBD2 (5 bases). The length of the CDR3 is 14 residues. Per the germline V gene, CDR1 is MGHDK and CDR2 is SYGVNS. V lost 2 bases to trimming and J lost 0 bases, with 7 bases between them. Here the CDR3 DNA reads TGTGCCAGCAGTGAAGTCGGGAACCAAGAGACCCAGTACTTC. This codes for CASSEVGNQETQYF.

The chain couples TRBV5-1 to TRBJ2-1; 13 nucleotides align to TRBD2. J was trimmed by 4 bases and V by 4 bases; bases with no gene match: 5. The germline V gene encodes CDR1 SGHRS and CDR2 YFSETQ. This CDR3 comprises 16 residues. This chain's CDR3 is CASSLQTSGGYNEQFF. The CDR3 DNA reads TGCGCCAGCAGCCTGCAGACTAGCGGGGGGTACAATGAGCAGTTCTTC.

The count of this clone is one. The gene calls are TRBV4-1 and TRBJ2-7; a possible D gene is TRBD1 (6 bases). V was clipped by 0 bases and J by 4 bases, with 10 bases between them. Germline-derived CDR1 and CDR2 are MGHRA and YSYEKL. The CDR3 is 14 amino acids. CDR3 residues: CASSQDRGRYEQYF. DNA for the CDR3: TGCGCCAGCAGCCAAGACAGGGGTCGGTACGAGCAGTACTTC.

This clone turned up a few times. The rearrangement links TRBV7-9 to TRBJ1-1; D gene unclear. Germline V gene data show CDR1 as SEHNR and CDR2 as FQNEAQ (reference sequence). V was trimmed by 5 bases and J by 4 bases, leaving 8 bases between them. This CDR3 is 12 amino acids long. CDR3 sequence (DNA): TGTGCCAGCAGCCCCCAAGGCACTGAAGCTTTCTTT. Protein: CASSPQGTEAFF.

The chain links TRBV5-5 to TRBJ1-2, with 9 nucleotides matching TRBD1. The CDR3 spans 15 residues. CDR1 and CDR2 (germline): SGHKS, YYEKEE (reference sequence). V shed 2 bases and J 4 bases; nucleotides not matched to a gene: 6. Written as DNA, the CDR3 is TGTGCCAGCAGCTTATCTCAGGGACAGGGCTATGGCTACACCTTC. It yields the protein CASSLSQGQGYGYTF.

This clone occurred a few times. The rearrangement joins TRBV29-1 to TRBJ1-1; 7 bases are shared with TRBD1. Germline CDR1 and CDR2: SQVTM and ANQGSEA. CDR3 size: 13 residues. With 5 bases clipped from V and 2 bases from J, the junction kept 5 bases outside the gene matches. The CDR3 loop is CSVRGQLNTEAFF. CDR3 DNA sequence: TGCAGCGTTCGGGGACAGCTTAACACTGAAGCTTTCTTT.